This is a list of T cell receptor beta chains from one sample in a study of shared clonotypes between healthy human individuals. Libraries were prepared by immunoSEQ multiplex PCR; TCRdb keeps only in-frame clonotypes and omits some of them. Of under 2.5 million clones in the sample, around 92% were seen once. The sequencing input was naive CD4+ T cells from PBMCs. These receptors all come from a man younger than 35 in good health. Some clones in this sample may be carry-over from other donors' samples. CDR3s include the opening cysteine and the closing phenylalanine or tryptophan. D genes are given only for firm matches. Rows give clone size only sometimes, using once, few, many, or a class for an expanded clone.

DNA: TGTGCCAGCAGTTACTCGGGAGCGGGGGTCTCCTACGAGCAGTACTTC
CDR3: CASSYSGAGVSYEQYF
J: TRBJ2-7
V: TRBV6-5
size: -
D: TRBD2

DNA: TGCAGCGTTAGCGGGATCTCCTACAATGAGCAGTTCTTC
CDR3: CSVSGISYNEQFF
J: TRBJ2-1
V: TRBV29-1
size: -
D: TRBD2

DNA: TGTGCCAGCAGCTTAGGGGCGACTAGCGGGACAGATACGCAGTATTTT
CDR3: CASSLGATSGTDTQYF
J: TRBJ2-3
V: TRBV7-2
size: -
D: TRBD2

DNA: TGTGCCAGCTCACCGGCCGCGACCTACGAGCAGTACTTC
CDR3: CASSPAATYEQYF
J: TRBJ2-7
V: TRBV18
size: -
D: -

DNA: TGTGCCAGCTCACCTACAGTTGTGGCTTTGAACACTGAAGCTTTCTTT
CDR3: CASSPTVVALNTEAFF
J: TRBJ1-1
V: TRBV18
size: -
D: -

DNA: TGCGCCAGCAGCCCAGGGGACGGTTCCTACAATGAGCAGTTCTTC
CDR3: CASSPGDGSYNEQFF
J: TRBJ2-1
V: TRBV5-1
size: -
D: -

DNA: TGTGCCAGCAGTGATAGTCTAGCCCAGTTCGAGCAGTACTTC
CDR3: CASSDSLAQFEQYF
J: TRBJ2-7
V: TRBV25-1
size: -
D: -

DNA: TGTGCCTGGAGATTACCCGCTAACTATGGCTACACCTTC
CDR3: CAWRLPANYGYTF
J: TRBJ1-2
V: TRBV30
size: -
D: -

DNA: TGTGCCAGTTGTTCGACAGGCCTTAATGAAAAACTGTTTTTT
CDR3: CASCSTGLNEKLFF
J: TRBJ1-4
V: TRBV19
size: -
D: -

DNA: TGTGCCAGCAGTCGATCAGATACGCAGTATTTT
CDR3: CASSRSDTQYF
J: TRBJ2-3
V: TRBV28
size: once
D: -

DNA: TGTGCTAGCAGCTCCTACGAGCAGTTCTTC
CDR3: CASSSYEQFF
J: TRBJ2-1
V: TRBV2
size: -
D: -

DNA: TGTGCCAGCAGCTTCCGGGACAGGGAAGTCTATGGCTACACCTTC
CDR3: CASSFRDREVYGYTF
J: TRBJ1-2
V: TRBV5-4
size: -
D: TRBD1

DNA: TGTGCTAGTGGTTTTTCGGGTGGAGAGACCCAGTACTTC
CDR3: CASGFSGGETQYF
J: TRBJ2-5
V: TRBV12-5
size: -
D: -

DNA: TGCGCCAGCACCGACAGGGGGGAGACCCAGTACTTC
CDR3: CASTDRGETQYF
J: TRBJ2-5
V: TRBV4-1
size: once
D: TRBD1

DNA: TGTGCCAGCAGCTCAAGACGGGCCAGCACAGATACGCAGTATTTT
CDR3: CASSSRRASTDTQYF
J: TRBJ2-3
V: TRBV7-2
size: -
D: -

DNA: TGTGCCAGCAGCGCAATGGCAGGAGAATCCTACGAGCAGTACTTC
CDR3: CASSAMAGESYEQYF
J: TRBJ2-7
V: TRBV9
size: -
D: -